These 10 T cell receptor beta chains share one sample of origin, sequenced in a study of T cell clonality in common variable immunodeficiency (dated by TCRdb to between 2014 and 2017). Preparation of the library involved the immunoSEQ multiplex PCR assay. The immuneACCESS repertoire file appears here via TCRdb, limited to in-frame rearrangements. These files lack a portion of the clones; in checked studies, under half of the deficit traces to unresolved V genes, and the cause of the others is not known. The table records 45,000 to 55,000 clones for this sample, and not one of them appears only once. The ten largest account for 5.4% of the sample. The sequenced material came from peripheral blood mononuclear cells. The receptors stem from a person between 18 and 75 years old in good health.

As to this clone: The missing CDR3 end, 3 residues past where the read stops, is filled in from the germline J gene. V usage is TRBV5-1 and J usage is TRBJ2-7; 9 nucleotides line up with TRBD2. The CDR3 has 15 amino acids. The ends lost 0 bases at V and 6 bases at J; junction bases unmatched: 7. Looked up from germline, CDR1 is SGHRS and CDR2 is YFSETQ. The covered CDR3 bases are TGCGCCAGCAGCTTGGACCCGGGACTAGCACTCGAG. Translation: CASSLDPGLALE. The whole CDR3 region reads CASSLDPGLALEQYF.

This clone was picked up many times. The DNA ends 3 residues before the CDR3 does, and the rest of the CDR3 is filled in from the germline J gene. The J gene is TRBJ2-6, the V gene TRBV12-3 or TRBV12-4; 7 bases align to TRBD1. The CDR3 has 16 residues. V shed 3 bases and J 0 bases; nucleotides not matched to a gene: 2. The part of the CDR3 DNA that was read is TGTGCCAGCAGTTTTACAGGGGACTCTGGGGCCAACGTC. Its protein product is CASSFTGDSGANV. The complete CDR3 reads CASSFTGDSGANVLTF.

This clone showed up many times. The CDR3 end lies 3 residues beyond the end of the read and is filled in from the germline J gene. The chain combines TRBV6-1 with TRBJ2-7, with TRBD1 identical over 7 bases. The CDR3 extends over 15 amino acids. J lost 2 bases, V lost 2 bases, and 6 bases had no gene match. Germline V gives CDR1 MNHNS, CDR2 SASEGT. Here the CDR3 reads CASSEIGQEAYEQYF. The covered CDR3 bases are TGTGCCAGCAGTGAAATAGGACAGGAGGCCTACGAG.

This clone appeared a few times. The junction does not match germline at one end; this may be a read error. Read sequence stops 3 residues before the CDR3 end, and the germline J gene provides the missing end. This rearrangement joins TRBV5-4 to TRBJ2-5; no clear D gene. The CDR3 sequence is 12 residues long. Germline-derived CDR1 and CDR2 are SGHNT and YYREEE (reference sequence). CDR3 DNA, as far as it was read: TGTGCCAGCAGCCCCCAACAAGGGACC. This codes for CASSPQQGT. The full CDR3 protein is CASSPQQGTQYF. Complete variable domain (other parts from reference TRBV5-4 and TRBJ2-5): ETGVTQSPTHLIKTRGQQVTLRCSSQSGHNTVSWYQQALGQGPQFIFQYYREEENGRGNFPPRFSGLQFPNYSSELNVNALELDDSALYLCASSPQQGTQYFGPGTRLLVL.

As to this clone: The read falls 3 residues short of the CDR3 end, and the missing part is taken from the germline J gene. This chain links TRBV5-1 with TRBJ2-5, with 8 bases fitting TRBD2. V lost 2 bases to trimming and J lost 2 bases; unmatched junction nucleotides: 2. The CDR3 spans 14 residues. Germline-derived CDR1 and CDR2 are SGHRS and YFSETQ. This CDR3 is CASSFSGAQETQYF. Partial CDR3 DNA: TGCGCCAGCAGCTTTAGCGGGGCACAAGAGACC.

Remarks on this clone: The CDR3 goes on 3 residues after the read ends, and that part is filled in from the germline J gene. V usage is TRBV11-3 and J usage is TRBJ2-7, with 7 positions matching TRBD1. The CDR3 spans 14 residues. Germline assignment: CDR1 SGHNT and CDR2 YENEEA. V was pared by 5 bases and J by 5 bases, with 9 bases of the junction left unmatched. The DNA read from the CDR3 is TGTGCCAGCAGCGCCAGACAGGGTTCGAACGAG. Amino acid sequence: CASSARQGSNE. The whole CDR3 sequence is CASSARQGSNEQYF.

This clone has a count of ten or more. This chain's CDR3 is CSARSITAGAYNEQFF. The covered CDR3 bases are TGCAGTGCCCGGAGCATTACGGCAGGGGCCTACAATGAG. This chain joins TRBV20-1 and TRBJ2-1; tentative D call: TRBD1 (6 bases). Read data end 3 residues before the CDR3 end; the end is taken from the germline J gene. From germline, CDR1 is DFQATT and CDR2 SNEGSKA (reference sequence). This CDR3 is 16 amino acids long. Trimming left V 6 bases short and J 2 bases short, with 20 bases between.

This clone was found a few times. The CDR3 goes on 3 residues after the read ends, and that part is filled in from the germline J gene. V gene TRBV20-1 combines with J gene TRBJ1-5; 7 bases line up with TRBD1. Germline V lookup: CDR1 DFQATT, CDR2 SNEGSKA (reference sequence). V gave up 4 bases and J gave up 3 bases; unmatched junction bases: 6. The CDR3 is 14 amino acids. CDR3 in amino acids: CSATRQGVNQPQHF. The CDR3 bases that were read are TGCAGTGCTACACGACAGGGAGTCAATCAGCCC.

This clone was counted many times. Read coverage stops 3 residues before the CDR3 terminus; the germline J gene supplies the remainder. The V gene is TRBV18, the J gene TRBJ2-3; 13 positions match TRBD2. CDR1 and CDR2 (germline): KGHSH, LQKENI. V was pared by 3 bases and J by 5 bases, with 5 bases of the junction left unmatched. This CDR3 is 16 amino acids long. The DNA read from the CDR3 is TGTGCCAGCTCACCGAGACTAGCGGGAGGCTTAGATACG. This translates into CASSPRLAGGLDT. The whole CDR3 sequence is CASSPRLAGGLDTQYF.

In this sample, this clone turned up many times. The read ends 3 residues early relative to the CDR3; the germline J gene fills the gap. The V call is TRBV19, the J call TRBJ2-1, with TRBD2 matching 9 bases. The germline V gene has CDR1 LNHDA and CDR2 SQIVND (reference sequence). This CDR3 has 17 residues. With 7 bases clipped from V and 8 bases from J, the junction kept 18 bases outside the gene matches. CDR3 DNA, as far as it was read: TGTGCCAGTACCCCACACAAGAGGCGGGAGGGCGTTGATGAG. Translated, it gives CASTPHKRREGVDE. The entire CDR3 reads CASTPHKRREGVDEQFF.